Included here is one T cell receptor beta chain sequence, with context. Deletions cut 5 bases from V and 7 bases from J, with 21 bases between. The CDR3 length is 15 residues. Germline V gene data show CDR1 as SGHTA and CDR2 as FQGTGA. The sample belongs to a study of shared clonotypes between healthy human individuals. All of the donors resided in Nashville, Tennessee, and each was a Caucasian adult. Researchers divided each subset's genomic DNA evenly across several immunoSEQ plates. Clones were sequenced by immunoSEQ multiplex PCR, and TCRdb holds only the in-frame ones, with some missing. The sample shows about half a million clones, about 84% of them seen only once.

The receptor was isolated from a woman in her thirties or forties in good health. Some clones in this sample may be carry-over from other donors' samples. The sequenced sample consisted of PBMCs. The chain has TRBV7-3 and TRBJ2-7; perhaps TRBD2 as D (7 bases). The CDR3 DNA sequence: TGTGCCAGCAGCCAACAGGGACTACTTGAGGGTGAGCAGTACTTC. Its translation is CASSQQGLLEGEQYF.